The 19 T cell receptor beta chains presented below share a single source sample, sequenced in a study of OX40 agonist ivuxolimab in advanced cancers. Profiling relied on immunoSEQ multiplex PCR, and the TCRdb table lists in-frame clones only, not all of them. The sample contains around 50,000 clones, around 90% of which appear only once. This specimen consisted of CD4+ or CD8+ T cells sorted from blood, obtained in a trial of the OX40 agonist ivuxolimab. All receptors come from an adult with an advanced solid tumor such as melanoma, head and neck, liver or kidney cancer.

The V gene is TRBV6-6, the J gene TRBJ2-7, with TRBD1 identical over 9 bases. CDR3 length: 14 amino acids. J was trimmed by 1 base and V by 4 bases; bases with no gene match: 2. The germline V gene encodes CDR1 MNHNY and CDR2 SVGAGI (reference sequence). The CDR3 bases are TGTGCCAGCAGTTTCGGGACAGGGTCCTACGAGCAGTACTTC. The encoded protein is CASSFGTGSYEQYF.

The chain has TRBV6-5 and TRBJ1-4, with D possibly being TRBD1 (6 bases). Germline V lookup: CDR1 MNHEY, CDR2 SVGAGI. The ends were cut back, 2 bases at V and 4 bases at J, with 8 bases in the middle. The CDR3 is 14 residues long. The CDR3, as DNA: TGTGCCAGCAGTTACGGAGGGGGTAATGAAAAACTGTTTTTT. Its translation is CASSYGGGNEKLFF.

The chain recombines TRBV7-6 with TRBJ1-1; tentative D call: TRBD1 (5 bases). The CDR3 is 13 amino acids. Germline V CDR1 and CDR2: SGHVS, FNYEAQ. With 4 bases removed from V and 3 bases from J, the gap between germline ends came to 9 bases. The CDR3 nucleotides read TGTGCCAGCAGCTCTTCAGGGTACACTGAAGCTTTCTTT. Protein sequence: CASSSSGYTEAFF.

Only one count was recorded for this clone. J is TRBJ2-5 and V is TRBV5-6; 7 nucleotides agree with TRBD2. Germline CDR1 is SGHDT and CDR2 is YYEEEE. Trimming took 0 bases from V and 5 from J; bases not matched to a gene: 10. The CDR3 consists of 16 residues. CDR3: CASSLGRDYVGETQYF. The CDR3 nucleotides are TGTGCCAGCAGCTTGGGGCGGGACTATGTTGGGGAGACCCAGTACTTC.

This clone was found once. The chain uses TRBV15 and TRBJ2-2; perhaps TRBD2 as D (5 bases). Germline V lookup: CDR1 LNHNV, CDR2 YYDKDF (reference sequence). Trimming removed 3 bases from V and 4 bases from J, with 9 bases in between. The CDR3 loop spans 14 amino acids. The CDR3 DNA follows: TGTGCCACCAGCAGCCTACGGGGCACCGGGGAGCTGTTTTTT. It encodes CATSSLRGTGELFF.

This chain joins TRBV11-2 and TRBJ2-7, with 7 bases matching TRBD2. CDR1 SGHAT and CDR2 FQNNGV come from the germline V gene. V was pared by 5 bases and J by 1 base, with 8 bases of the junction left unmatched. This CDR3 has 15 residues. The CDR3 loop reads CASSAWDYSSYEQYF. CDR3 sequence (DNA): TGTGCCAGCAGCGCCTGGGACTATTCTTCCTACGAGCAGTACTTC. Supplemented by reference TRBV11-2 and TRBJ2-7, the full variable domain reads EAGVAQSPRYKIIEKRQSVAFWCNPISGHATLYWYQQILGQGPKLLIQFQNNGVVDDSQLPKDRFSAERLKGVDSTLKIQPAKLEDSAVYLCASSAWDYSSYEQYFGPGTRLTVT.

CDR3 nucleotide sequence: TGTGCCAGCAGTTTATGGGACAGGTCCTACAATGAGCAGTTCTTC. This encodes CASSLWDRSYNEQFF. The V call is TRBV27, the J call TRBJ2-1, with 8 bases matching TRBD1. The V gene's germline CDR1 is MNHEY and CDR2 SMNVEV (reference sequence). The CDR3 is 15 residues long. Unmatched junction bases numbered 0, after V lost 1 base and J lost 1 base.

The count of this clone is one. The CDR3 loop is CASSLRDTNEKLFF. In DNA, the CDR3 is TGTGCCAGCAGCCTCCGGGACACTAATGAAAAACTGTTTTTT. The chain couples TRBV13 to TRBJ1-4; tentative D call: TRBD1 (5 bases). This CDR3 spans 14 amino acids. CDR1 is PRHDT, CDR2 FYEKMQ, per germline (reference sequence). With 5 bases removed from V and 2 bases from J, the gap between germline ends came to 9 bases.

The rearrangement joins TRBV15 to TRBJ2-6; D is uncertain. From germline, CDR1 is LNHNV and CDR2 YYDKDF (reference sequence). Trimming stripped 1 base from V and 0 bases from J, with 13 bases between. This CDR3 is built from 18 residues. CDR3 bases: TGTGCCACCAGCAGAGGAGCAGATTTCTACTCTGGGGCCAACGTCCTGACTTTC. Residues: CATSRGADFYSGANVLTF.

The table lists this clone with a count of one. The rearrangement links TRBV9 to TRBJ2-5; 8 bases are shared with TRBD2. CDR1 is SGDLS and CDR2 is YYNGEE in the germline V gene. V shed 4 bases and J 2 bases; nucleotides not matched to a gene: 10. The CDR3 has 16 residues. CDR3 protein: CASSPGHSGGQETQYF. For the CDR3, the DNA is TGTGCCAGCAGCCCGGGACATTCGGGGGGGCAAGAGACCCAGTACTTC.

This chain connects TRBV9 to TRBJ2-7; D may be TRBD1 or TRBD2 (5 bases each). This CDR3 is 14 amino acids long. With 4 bases removed from V and 0 bases from J, the gap between germline ends came to 11 bases. The V gene's germline CDR1 is SGDLS and CDR2 YYNGEE. In DNA, the CDR3 is TGTGCCAGCAGCCCGGGGACGGCCTCCTACGAGCAGTACTTC. Its protein is CASSPGTASYEQYF.

The chain has TRBV14 and TRBJ2-3, with D possibly being TRBD1 or TRBD2 (5 bases each). The V and J ends lost 4 bases and 2 bases respectively, with 7 bases between them. This CDR3 contains 13 residues. In germline, CDR1 is SGHDN, CDR2 FVKESK. In DNA, the CDR3 is TGTGCCAGCAGCCGGGGGATCACAGATACGCAGTATTTT. As protein: CASSRGITDTQYF.

CDR3: CSVQSVSSSYNEQFF. CDR3 coding DNA: TGCAGCGTCCAATCGGTATCATCCTCCTACAATGAGCAGTTCTTC. The rearrangement joins TRBV29-1 to TRBJ2-1; D gene unclear. The CDR3 covers 15 residues. Trimming left V 6 bases short and J 0 bases short, with 15 bases between. The germline V gene has CDR1 SQVTM and CDR2 ANQGSEA.

The V gene is TRBV5-8, the J gene TRBJ2-3, with D possibly matching TRBD1 (5 bases). V lost 4 bases, J lost 3 bases, and 15 bases lay in between. Germline values: CDR1 SGHTS, CDR2 YDEGEE. CDR3 length: 15 residues. The CDR3, as DNA: TGTGCCAGCAGCCCGGGCAGTGGGGCTACAGATACGCAGTATTTT. It specifies CASSPGSGATDTQYF. The variable domain in full, with the rest retrieved from reference TRBV5-8 and TRBJ2-3, is EAGVTQSPTHLIKTRGQQATLRCSPISGHTSVYWYQQALGLGLQFLLWYDEGEERNRGNFPPRFSGRQFPNYSSELNVNALELEDSALYLCASSPGSGATDTQYFGPGTRLTVL.

The chain has TRBV19 and TRBJ1-2; perhaps TRBD1 as D (6 bases). CDR3 length: 13 amino acids. Germline assignment: CDR1 LNHDA and CDR2 SQIVND (reference sequence). The V end lost 7 bases, the J end lost 3 bases, and 12 bases lay between the germline ends. Here the CDR3 reads CASKEQGYYGYTF. Here the CDR3 DNA reads TGTGCCAGTAAGGAACAGGGATACTATGGCTACACCTTC. The full variable domain, with the rest looked up from reference TRBV19 and TRBJ1-2, is DGGITQSPKYLFRKEGQNVTLSCEQNLNHDAMYWYRQDPGQGLRLIYYSQIVNDFQKGDIAEGYSVSREKKESFPLTVTSAQKNPTAFYLCASKEQGYYGYTFGSGTRLTVV.

The rearrangement joins TRBV7-2 to TRBJ2-5, with TRBD2 as a possible D gene (7 bases). Trimming took 7 bases from V and 1 from J, leaving 22 bases between them. The CDR3 consists of 17 residues. Germline-derived CDR1 and CDR2 are SGHTA and FQGNSA. The chain's CDR3 is CASNKHGGLKPQETQYF. For the CDR3, the DNA is TGTGCCAGCAATAAGCACGGGGGGCTTAAGCCCCAAGAGACCCAGTACTTC.

J is TRBJ2-7 and V is TRBV5-1, with 9 bases lining up with TRBD1. CDR1 is SGHRS and CDR2 is YFSETQ in the germline V gene. The V segment lost 4 bases and the J segment 0 bases; nucleotides outside the gene matches: 5. The CDR3 runs 15 residues. CDR3 in amino acids: CASSPGTGSSYEQYF. The CDR3 region has the DNA TGCGCCAGCAGCCCAGGGACAGGGTCCTCCTACGAGCAGTACTTC.

The chain joins TRBV4-3 to TRBJ2-3, with 10 bases identical to TRBD2. The CDR3 is 18 amino acids. In germline, CDR1 is LGHNA, CDR2 YSLEER. Trimming cost V 4 bases and J 0 bases; bases outside gene matches: 10. CDR3: CASSPLAGAIASTDTQYF. CDR3 DNA: TGCGCCAGCAGCCCCCTAGCGGGGGCCATAGCTAGCACAGATACGCAGTATTTT.

The CDR3 spells CASSHKYEQYF. As DNA, the CDR3 is TGTGCCAGTAGTCACAAATACGAGCAGTACTTC. J is TRBJ2-7 and V is TRBV19; D call uncertain. This CDR3 contains 11 residues. Germline V gene data show CDR1 as LNHDA and CDR2 as SQIVND (reference sequence). V shed 5 bases and J shed 4 bases, with 6 bases lying between them.